This TCR beta chain was documented in a study of identical twins. Trimming stripped 7 bases from V and 5 bases from J, with 11 bases between. The length of the CDR3 is 12 residues. Germline V gene lookup returns CDR1 LGHNT and CDR2 FRNRAP. TCRdb independently ran MiXCR on the 5' RACE reads; one entry per CDR3 protein. The table lists hundreds of thousands of distinct CDR3 sequences, less than 7% of them singletons. About this clonotype itself: The antigen remains unidentified.

Study findings and constraints: Findings came from cross-sectional statistics, without long-term follow-up of donors. Whereas memory repertoires showed no such difference, abundant cord blood beta clonotypes carried fewer insertions. When twins shared out-of-frame alpha sequences, those sequences had excess low generation probability.

The TCR originated in a man aged 18 to 29 in good health. The rearrangement uses TRBV12-5 and TRBJ1-1, with D tentatively TRBD1 (5 bases). Sequencing was performed on naive T cells sorted from blood. This CDR3 is CASAPGVTEAFF. Written as DNA, the CDR3 is TGTGCTAGTGCCCCGGGGGTTACTGAAGCTTTCTTT.